At least ten counts were recorded for the clone carrying this T cell receptor (beta chain). V lost 1 base, J lost 1 base, and 10 bases lay in between. Germline lookup yields CDR1 SGHAT and CDR2 FQNNGV. CDR3 length: 15 residues. The data belong to a study of human T cells and chemical hapten exposure. Study information: Throughout the approximately 24-week study, diphenylcyclopropenone was applied weekly to the patients' scalps.

This sample's time point: pre-sensitization, week 0. The treatment denotes: therapeutic diphenylcyclopropenone sensitization with weekly scalp DPC. TCRdb redid the calling of the RACE reads with MiXCR, one entry per CDR3 protein. The data hold some 330,000 distinct CDR3 sequences, with about 5% observed a single time. The sample consisted of whole blood, taken in connection with sensitization to the hapten diphenylcyclopropenone (DPC). The clonotype was recovered from a woman aged 18 to 35 with alopecia areata. Some clones in this sample may be carry-over from other donors' samples. The chain employs TRBV11-2 and TRBJ1-1; unclear D gene. The CDR3 loop reads CASSLVSRWNTEAFF. CDR3 nucleotides: TGTGCCAGCAGCTTAGTTTCCAGGTGGAACACTGAAGCTTTCTTT.